The next 2 T cell receptor beta chains were all read from a single sample in a study of cytomegalovirus exposure and HLA in healthy donors. Only in-frame clones appear in the TCRdb table, and some are missing; sequencing was by immunoSEQ multiplex PCR. The sample has some 120,000 clones, approximately 94% seen once. The sample was PBMCs. Receptors were obtained from a man between 18 and 29 years old in good health and CMV-seronegative.

This clone has only one observation. The chain combines TRBV6-1 with TRBJ1-1; D might be TRBD1 (6 bases). From germline, CDR1 is MNHNS and CDR2 SASEGT. V lost 7 bases, J lost 6 bases, and 18 bases lay in between. CDR3 length equals 14 residues. DNA for the CDR3: TGTGCCAGCAACTGGGGGCCAGGTACCGCTGAAGCTTTCTTT. It specifies CASNWGPGTAEAFF.

The J gene is TRBJ1-1, the V gene TRBV28; D is unclear. Germline CDR1 and CDR2: MDHEN and SYDVKM. The CDR3 is 11 residues long. The germline V and J ends were trimmed by 8 bases and 5 bases, with 9 bases remaining between them. Written as DNA, the CDR3 is TGTGCCAGCTACTCTTCGACTGAAGCTTTCTTT. It encodes CASYSSTEAFF.